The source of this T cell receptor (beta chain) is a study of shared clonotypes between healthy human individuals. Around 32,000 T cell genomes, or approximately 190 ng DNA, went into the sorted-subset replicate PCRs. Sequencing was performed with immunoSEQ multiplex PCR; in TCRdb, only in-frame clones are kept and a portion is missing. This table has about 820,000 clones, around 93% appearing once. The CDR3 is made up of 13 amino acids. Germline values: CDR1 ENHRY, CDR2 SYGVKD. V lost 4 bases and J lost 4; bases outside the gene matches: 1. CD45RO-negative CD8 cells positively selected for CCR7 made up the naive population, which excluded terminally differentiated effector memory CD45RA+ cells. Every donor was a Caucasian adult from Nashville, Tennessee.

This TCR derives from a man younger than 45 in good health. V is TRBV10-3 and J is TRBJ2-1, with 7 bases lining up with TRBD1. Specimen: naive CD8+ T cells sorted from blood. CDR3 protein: CAISGDSYNEQFF. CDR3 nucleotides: TGTGCCATCAGTGGGGACAGTTACAATGAGCAGTTCTTC.